The next 21 T cell receptor beta chains were all read from a single sample in a study of long-term antiretroviral therapy in people with HIV. Running of the v3.0 immunoSEQ assay took place at survey level. Assay: immunoSEQ multiplex PCR; the TCRdb copy retains only in-frame clones and omits some. This sample yields around 28,000 clones, of which roughly 84% are seen a single time; more than 7.5% belongs to the top ten. The sample consisted of unsorted PBMCs, taken almost 2.9 years after starting antiretroviral therapy. All receptors come from a man aged 25-40 years with HIV.

This chain joins TRBV5-5 and TRBJ2-7; D possibly corresponds to TRBD1 (5 bases). Germline loops: CDR1 SGHKS, CDR2 YYEKEE (reference sequence). Trimming stripped 3 bases from V and 3 bases from J, with 10 bases between. This CDR3 is built from 13 residues. The CDR3 spells CASSSDILYEQYF. The CDR3, as DNA: TGTGCCAGCAGCTCGGACATTCTCTACGAGCAGTACTTC. The variable domain in full, with the rest retrieved from reference TRBV5-5 and TRBJ2-7, is DAGVTQSPTHLIKTRGQQVTLRCSPISGHKSVSWYQQVLGQGPQFIFQYYEKEERGRGNFPDRFSARQFPNYSSELNVNALLLGDSALYLCASSSDILYEQYFGPGTRLTVT.

J is TRBJ2-1 and V is TRBV19; D is undetermined. Trimming removed 4 bases at V and 5 bases at J, with 9 bases between. This CDR3 spans 13 amino acids. The V gene's germline CDR1 is LNHDA and CDR2 SQIVND (reference sequence). This chain's CDR3 is CASSTAIDNEQFF. CDR3 coding DNA: TGTGCCAGTAGTACGGCTATCGACAATGAGCAGTTCTTC.

The CDR3 reads CSVGEHYTGELFF. In nucleotides, the CDR3 is TGCAGCGTTGGGGAGCATTACACCGGGGAGCTGTTTTTT. The rearrangement links TRBV29-1 to TRBJ2-2; a weak D match, TRBD2 (5 bases). This CDR3 spans 13 amino acids. Germline CDR1 is SQVTM and CDR2 is ANQGSEA. V was trimmed by 4 bases and J by 3 bases, leaving 9 bases between them.

The J gene is TRBJ1-6, the V gene TRBV7-3, with a possible D match to TRBD1 (6 bases). The V end lost 2 bases, the J end lost 8 bases, and 10 bases lay between the germline ends. This CDR3 contains 14 residues. The germline gives CDR1 SGHTA, CDR2 FQGTGA. CDR3 loop: CASSLGRGDSPLHF. The CDR3 region has the DNA TGTGCCAGCAGCTTAGGCAGGGGAGATTCACCCCTCCACTTT.

The chain has TRBV19 and TRBJ1-5, with TRBD1 as a possible D gene (6 bases). V shed 4 bases and J shed 0 bases, with 13 bases lying between them. The germline gives CDR1 LNHDA, CDR2 SQIVND (reference sequence). CDR3 length equals 16 residues. CDR3 protein: CASSTRGGYSNQPQHF. CDR3 DNA: TGTGCCAGTAGTACAAGGGGGGGGTATAGCAATCAGCCCCAGCATTTT.

This clone was observed a few times. This rearrangement joins TRBV9 to TRBJ1-5; D not resolved. With 1 base removed from V and 0 bases from J, the gap between germline ends came to 8 bases. The CDR3 has 15 amino acids. CDR1 and CDR2 (germline): SGDLS, YYNGEE. CDR3 residues: CASSVHPDSNQPQHF. CDR3 DNA sequence: TGTGCCAGCAGCGTACATCCCGATAGCAATCAGCCCCAGCATTTT.

This sequence joins TRBV5-6 and TRBJ2-7; D not resolved. The CDR3 length is 13 residues. V was clipped by 3 bases and J by 0 bases, with 7 bases between them. Germline CDR1 is SGHDT and CDR2 is YYEEEE. For the CDR3, the DNA is TGTGCCAGCAGCTATACGGGCTCCTACGAGCAGTACTTC. Translation: CASSYTGSYEQYF.

The chain couples TRBV7-9 to TRBJ2-7; 7 bases fit TRBD1. The CDR3 extends over 15 amino acids. CDR1 SEHNR and CDR2 FQNEAQ come from the germline V gene (reference sequence). Germline trimming cut 3 bases from V and 2 bases from J; bases unmatched to any gene: 7. DNA for the CDR3: TGTGCCAGCAGCTTTCCGGGACAGTCTACCTACGAGCAGTACTTC. Translation gives CASSFPGQSTYEQYF.

This clone was seen a handful of times. The V call is TRBV6-1, the J call TRBJ2-4; the D is unclear. V lost 1 base to trimming and J lost 7 bases, with 14 bases between them. The CDR3 runs to 15 residues. Looked up from germline, CDR1 is MNHNS and CDR2 is SASEGT. The CDR3 nucleotides are TGTGCCAGCAGTGAAGACAGCTTAGGGTGGAACATTCAGTACTTC. The encoded protein is CASSEDSLGWNIQYF.

Sample share makes this clone medium-sized. The V and J genes are TRBV11-2 and TRBJ2-7; TRBD1 matches 7 bases. This CDR3 spans 14 amino acids. Germline CDR1 is SGHAT and CDR2 is FQNNGV. The junction had 7 bases not matched to a gene; V was cut back by 4 bases and J by 4 bases. CDR3 sequence (DNA): TGTGCCAGCAGCTACCTTCAGGGGGTGTACGAGCAGTACTTC. Its translation: CASSYLQGVYEQYF.

This clone was counted once. The J gene is TRBJ1-3, the V gene TRBV6-1; D not resolved. The CDR3 loop spans 14 amino acids. V dropped 9 bases and J dropped 0 bases, with 12 bases sitting between them. Germline assignment: CDR1 MNHNS and CDR2 SASEGT. The CDR3 loop is CASGPTGSGNTIYF. CDR3 in DNA: TGTGCCAGTGGACCCACCGGCTCTGGAAACACCATATATTTT.

The genes are TRBV7-8 and TRBJ2-1; the D is unclear. Trimming removed 0 bases from V and 9 bases from J, with 12 bases in between. Looked up from germline, CDR1 is SGHVS and CDR2 is FQNEAQ. This CDR3 spans 14 amino acids. CDR3 DNA sequence: TGTGCCAGCAGCTTAGCCGGCCTTTGGGGTGAGCAGTTCTTC. It translates to CASSLAGLWGEQFF.

The chain is built from TRBV7-8 and TRBJ2-3, with 11 bases fitting TRBD2. This CDR3 has 14 amino acids. The V segment lost 7 bases and the J segment 4 bases; nucleotides outside the gene matches: 4. Germline V gene sequence: CDR1 SGHVS, CDR2 FQNEAQ. CDR3 DNA: TGTGCCAGCACCGTAGCGGGGGGGGCAGATACGCAGTATTTT. Amino acids: CASTVAGGADTQYF.

The V gene is TRBV7-9, the J gene TRBJ1-6, with D possibly TRBD1 on 5 matching bases. V was cut by 1 base and J by 8 bases, with 12 bases left in between. Germline assignment: CDR1 SEHNR and CDR2 FQNEAQ (reference sequence). The CDR3 has 15 residues. The CDR3 nucleotides read TGTGCCAGCAGCTTAGTACAGGATGGGGATTCACCCCTCCACTTT. It is translated as CASSLVQDGDSPLHF.

The gene calls are TRBV18 and TRBJ2-5, with TRBD2 identical over 7 bases. The CDR3 sequence is 13 residues long. The ends lost 3 bases at V and 2 bases at J; junction bases unmatched: 0. Germline V gene lookup returns CDR1 KGHSH and CDR2 LQKENI. The CDR3 DNA is TGTGCCAGCTCACCGCGGGGGCAAGAGACCCAGTACTTC. Translation: CASSPRGQETQYF.

This chain connects TRBV5-5 to TRBJ1-5, with D uncertain. CDR1 and CDR2 from the germline V gene are SGHKS and YYEKEE (reference sequence). This CDR3 is 15 amino acids long. With 0 bases removed from V and 6 bases from J, the gap between germline ends came to 13 bases. CDR3 bases: TGTGCCAGCAGCTTGGAAGGGCTTATGAGTCAGCCCCAGCATTTT. Translated, it gives CASSLEGLMSQPQHF. Drawing the rest from reference TRBV5-5 and TRBJ1-5, the complete variable domain is DAGVTQSPTHLIKTRGQQVTLRCSPISGHKSVSWYQQVLGQGPQFIFQYYEKEERGRGNFPDRFSARQFPNYSSELNVNALLLGDSALYLCASSLEGLMSQPQHFGDGTRLSIL.

V is TRBV21-1 and J is TRBJ2-1. TRBV21-1 is a documented pseudogene. The CDR3 consists of 17 residues. CDR3 protein: CASSKKENREAGNEQFF. CDR3 nucleotide sequence: TGTGCCAGCAGCAAAAAGGAGAACAGGGAGGCTGGGAATGAGCAGTTCTTC.

CDR3 in DNA: TGTGCCAGCAGCTTAGGGGACATCGAGAGTTTGCCCCTCCACTTT. It codes for CASSLGDIESLPLHF. This chain links TRBV7-9 with TRBJ1-6; D might be TRBD1 (6 bases). The V and J ends lost 1 base and 13 bases respectively, with 17 bases between them. The CDR3 covers 15 residues. Germline loops: CDR1 SEHNR, CDR2 FQNEAQ (reference sequence).

This chain uses TRBV30 with TRBJ2-7; 8 bases align to TRBD1. V was clipped by 1 base and J by 3 bases; unmatched bases: 11. This CDR3 has 16 amino acids. Germline CDR1 and CDR2: GTSNPN and SVGIG (reference sequence). The CDR3 loop is CAWSDPNRTGSYEQYF. The CDR3 DNA sequence: TGTGCCTGGAGTGACCCTAATCGGACAGGGAGCTACGAGCAGTACTTC.

The rearrangement uses TRBV6-5 and TRBJ1-2; 7 bases agree with TRBD1. Germline CDR1 and CDR2: MNHEY and SVGAGI. The CDR3 extends over 13 amino acids. Trimming at V came to 0 bases and at J to 6 bases, leaving 1 base not matched to a gene. CDR3 coding DNA: TGTGCCAGCAGTTACTCGACAGGGCATGGCTACACCTTC. Translating it yields CASSYSTGHGYTF.

The rearrangement joins TRBV5-1 to TRBJ2-5; D is perhaps TRBD1 (6 bases). Germline V gene sequence: CDR1 SGHRS, CDR2 YFSETQ. This CDR3 is built from 13 residues. Deletions cut 4 bases from V and 7 bases from J, with 14 bases between. CDR3 DNA sequence: TGCGCCAGCAGCGTCGAGGAAGGGGGGACCCAGTACTTC. It specifies CASSVEEGGTQYF.